The 5 T cell receptor beta chains below come from one sample, sequenced in a study of lymphopenia after photon versus proton radiotherapy. Only in-frame clones appear in the TCRdb table, and some are missing; sequencing was by immunoSEQ multiplex PCR. The sample comprises 65,000 or so clones, approximately 86% of which are singletons, and 9.5% to 15% rests with the top ten. The specimen was peripheral blood, collected from a patient treated with proton-based radiotherapy. The receptors here all came from a man older than 75 with esophageal cancer.

V gene TRBV7-2 combines with J gene TRBJ2-1; D is uncertain. Germline-derived CDR1 and CDR2 are SGHTA and FQGNSA. The CDR3 extends over 15 amino acids. V lost 1 base, J lost 4 bases, and 11 bases lay in between. The chain's CDR3 is CASSLEGLTYNEQFF. The CDR3 DNA follows: TGTGCCAGCAGCTTAGAGGGCCTTACATACAATGAGCAGTTCTTC.

This chain uses TRBV9 with TRBJ2-7; D remains ambiguous. The CDR3 is 13 amino acids. Germline V CDR1 and CDR2: SGDLS, YYNGEE. V dropped 0 bases and J dropped 2 bases, with 6 bases sitting between them. The CDR3 DNA follows: TGTGCCAGCAGCGTAGGACCACCCTACGAGCAGTACTTC. It is translated as CASSVGPPYEQYF.

The chain has TRBV5-4 and TRBJ2-7; D might be TRBD1 (5 bases). With 3 bases removed from V and 3 bases from J, the gap between germline ends came to 10 bases. The CDR3 runs 13 residues. Germline loops: CDR1 SGHNT, CDR2 YYREEE (reference sequence). The CDR3 protein is CASSSGDSYEQYF. Here the CDR3 DNA reads TGTGCCAGCAGCTCCGGAGACAGCTACGAGCAGTACTTC.

CDR3 DNA sequence: TGTGCCTGGAGTGTACGGTTCACAGATACGCAGTATTTT. It is translated as CAWSVRFTDTQYF. The V gene is TRBV30, the J gene TRBJ2-3, with D uncertain. The CDR3 runs 13 residues. With 0 bases removed from V and 2 bases from J, the gap between germline ends came to 6 bases. Germline V CDR1 and CDR2: GTSNPN, SVGIG (reference sequence).

This clone has just one count. V gene TRBV7-2 combines with J gene TRBJ2-4; 8 nucleotides agree with TRBD2. Losses at the gene ends were 5 bases for V and 12 bases for J; bases not matched to a gene: 9. The CDR3 extends over 13 amino acids. The V gene's germline CDR1 is SGHTA and CDR2 FQGNSA. As DNA, the CDR3 is TGTGCCAGCAGCGCTAAGGGACTAGGGTCTCAGTACTTC. Translation gives CASSAKGLGSQYF.